This is a list of T cell receptor beta chains from one sample in a study of identical twins. MiXCR, run by TCRdb on the 5' RACE reads, gives a single entry per CDR3 protein. The sample holds 310,000 or so distinct CDR3 sequences, roughly 10% seen once. The same data also contributed to another study, on yellow fever vaccine responses in identical twins.

The sample taken for sequencing was CD8+ T cells sorted from blood. These receptors were collected from a woman between 18 and 29 years old in good health. Each CDR3 is given with its conserved first and last residue. The order of the fields is V gene, clone size, D gene, J gene, CDR3 DNA, CDR3 protein. D genes are given only for firm matches. Clone size, where shown, is once, few, many, or a class for clones that have expanded.

v_gene: TRBV4-3; abundance: few; d_gene: TRBD2; j_gene: TRBJ2-3; CDR3nt: TGCGCCAGCAGCCAAGGGGTAGCGGGAGCCCTCACAGATACGCAGTATTTT; CDR3aa: CASSQGVAGALTDTQYF
v_gene: TRBV7-2; abundance: many; d_gene: NA; j_gene: TRBJ2-1; CDR3nt: TGTGCCAGCAGCCTAGACCTGGGTGGGAGTTACAATGAGCAGTTCTTC; CDR3aa: CASSLDLGGSYNEQFF
v_gene: TRBV5-4; abundance: few; d_gene: TRBD2; j_gene: TRBJ2-5; CDR3nt: TGTGCCAGCAGCCTGGACCCTCGACCCTGGACTAGCGGGGACCACCAAGAGACCCAGTACTTC; CDR3aa: CASSLDPRPWTSGDHQETQYF
v_gene: TRBV29-1; abundance: NA; d_gene: TRBD1; j_gene: TRBJ1-5; CDR3nt: TGCAGCGCCCGGACAGGGGGCCAGAATCAGCCCCAGCATTTT; CDR3aa: CSARTGGQNQPQHF
v_gene: TRBV2; abundance: NA; d_gene: NA; j_gene: TRBJ2-6; CDR3nt: TGTGCCAGCAGTGGCGGGGTAGCTGGGGCCAACGTCCTGACTTTC; CDR3aa: CASSGGVAGANVLTF
v_gene: TRBV10-3; abundance: many; d_gene: NA; j_gene: TRBJ2-3; CDR3nt: TGTGCCATCAGTGAGTTGGTCACAGATACGCAGTATTTT; CDR3aa: CAISELVTDTQYF
v_gene: TRBV29-1; abundance: NA; d_gene: NA; j_gene: TRBJ1-1; CDR3nt: TGCAGCGTTGAATTTGGGGGTTCTGAAGCTTTCTTT; CDR3aa: CSVEFGGSEAFF
v_gene: TRBV24-1; abundance: few; d_gene: TRBD2; j_gene: TRBJ2-1; CDR3nt: TGTGCCACCAGTGATCCACTAGCGGGAGGCCCGTCCTACAATGAGCAGTTCTTC; CDR3aa: CATSDPLAGGPSYNEQFF
v_gene: TRBV7-6; abundance: NA; d_gene: NA; j_gene: TRBJ2-2; CDR3nt: TGTGCCAGCAGCCTGGGGGGGCAAGGGTCCGGGGAGCTGTTTTTT; CDR3aa: CASSLGGQGSGELFF
v_gene: TRBV6-4; abundance: many; d_gene: NA; j_gene: TRBJ2-3; CDR3nt: TGTGCCAGCAGTGCGGGGCGGACTAGCACAGATACGCAGTATTTT; CDR3aa: CASSAGRTSTDTQYF
v_gene: TRBV29-1; abundance: many; d_gene: NA; j_gene: TRBJ1-2; CDR3nt: TGCAGCGTTCGGGGGAGCTATGGCTACACCTTC; CDR3aa: CSVRGSYGYTF
v_gene: TRBV29-1; abundance: many; d_gene: TRBD1; j_gene: TRBJ2-7; CDR3nt: TGCAGCGTTGAGCCAGGGACAGGGGCTTACGAGCAGTACTTC; CDR3aa: CSVEPGTGAYEQYF
v_gene: TRBV2; abundance: few; d_gene: TRBD1; j_gene: TRBJ1-2; CDR3nt: TGTGCCAGCAGTGGAGTGACAGGGTATGGCTACACCTTC; CDR3aa: CASSGVTGYGYTF
v_gene: TRBV7-3; abundance: few; d_gene: NA; j_gene: TRBJ2-7; CDR3nt: TGTGCCAGCAGCTTTGCGGGACCGACCTACGAGCAGTACTTC; CDR3aa: CASSFAGPTYEQYF
v_gene: TRBV27; abundance: few; d_gene: TRBD1; j_gene: TRBJ2-7; CDR3nt: TGTGCCAGCAGTACTGAACAGGGGCCGTCCTACGAGCAGTACTTC; CDR3aa: CASSTEQGPSYEQYF
v_gene: TRBV24-1; abundance: NA; d_gene: NA; j_gene: TRBJ2-1; CDR3nt: TGTGCCACCAGTGATTTGGGGGTCTATGAGCAGTTCTTC; CDR3aa: CATSDLGVYEQFF
v_gene: TRBV20-1; abundance: NA; d_gene: NA; j_gene: TRBJ2-7; CDR3nt: TGCAGTGCTAGGCTAGTTCAAACATCTTACGAGCAGTACTTC; CDR3aa: CSARLVQTSYEQYF
v_gene: TRBV29-1; abundance: many; d_gene: NA; j_gene: TRBJ2-5; CDR3nt: TGCAGCGTTGAAGACGCCCAAGAGACCCAGTACTTC; CDR3aa: CSVEDAQETQYF
v_gene: TRBV7-9; abundance: many; d_gene: NA; j_gene: TRBJ1-6; CDR3nt: TGTGCCAGCGGAGAAGGGTATGGTCCCCTCCACTTT; CDR3aa: CASGEGYGPLHF
v_gene: TRBV20-1; abundance: few; d_gene: NA; j_gene: TRBJ2-7; CDR3nt: TGCAGTGCTAGAGAAGGGCAGGGCTACGAGCAGTACTTC; CDR3aa: CSAREGQGYEQYF
v_gene: TRBV15; abundance: many; d_gene: NA; j_gene: TRBJ2-7; CDR3nt: TGTGCCACCAGTGGGGGCGCCGAGCAGTACTTC; CDR3aa: CATSGGAEQYF
v_gene: TRBV5-4; abundance: NA; d_gene: NA; j_gene: TRBJ2-1; CDR3nt: TGTGCCAGCAGCTTCCTGAGGGCGACCTACAATGAGCAGTTCTTC; CDR3aa: CASSFLRATYNEQFF
v_gene: TRBV5-6; abundance: many; d_gene: NA; j_gene: TRBJ1-2; CDR3nt: TGTGCCAGCAGCTTGGAGCCGGCGCGGATCTATGGCTACACCTTC; CDR3aa: CASSLEPARIYGYTF
v_gene: TRBV7-9; abundance: NA; d_gene: NA; j_gene: TRBJ2-1; CDR3nt: TGTGCCAGCAGCTTAGCGGGGGGGGCCGACAATGAGCAGTTCTTC; CDR3aa: CASSLAGGADNEQFF
v_gene: TRBV5-1; abundance: few; d_gene: NA; j_gene: TRBJ2-7; CDR3nt: TGCGCCAGCAGCTCGGGTCCCCCCGAGCAGTACTTC; CDR3aa: CASSSGPPEQYF
v_gene: TRBV29-1; abundance: NA; d_gene: NA; j_gene: TRBJ2-7; CDR3nt: TGCAGCGTTACCTGGGACAACTACGAGCAGTACTTC; CDR3aa: CSVTWDNYEQYF
v_gene: TRBV19; abundance: NA; d_gene: NA; j_gene: TRBJ2-1; CDR3nt: TGTGCCAGTAGTATTTGGAGCGGGTCTAATGAGCAGTTCTTC; CDR3aa: CASSIWSGSNEQFF
v_gene: TRBV6-5; abundance: NA; d_gene: NA; j_gene: TRBJ2-1; CDR3nt: TGTGCCAGCACCGCGGGATCGCAGCAGTTCTTC; CDR3aa: CASTAGSQQFF
v_gene: TRBV7-9; abundance: once; d_gene: NA; j_gene: TRBJ1-1; CDR3nt: TGTGCCAGCAGCTCGGTACAGACACAGAACACTGAAGCTTTCTTT; CDR3aa: CASSSVQTQNTEAFF
v_gene: TRBV29-1; abundance: NA; d_gene: NA; j_gene: TRBJ1-1; CDR3nt: TGCAGCGTTATCGCAGCCCGGGGGGACACTGAAGCTTTCTTT; CDR3aa: CSVIAARGDTEAFF
v_gene: TRBV27; abundance: few; d_gene: TRBD1; j_gene: TRBJ1-1; CDR3nt: TGTGCCAGCAGGGGACAGGGAACTGAAGCTTTCTTT; CDR3aa: CASRGQGTEAFF
v_gene: TRBV19; abundance: NA; d_gene: NA; j_gene: TRBJ2-3; CDR3nt: TGTGCCAGTAGTATCGGGACTGTTAGCACAGATACGCAGTATTTT; CDR3aa: CASSIGTVSTDTQYF
v_gene: TRBV10-1; abundance: NA; d_gene: NA; j_gene: TRBJ2-2; CDR3nt: TGCGCCACCACGGAGGGATTCGGCACCGGGGAGCTGTTTTTT; CDR3aa: CATTEGFGTGELFF
v_gene: TRBV29-1; abundance: many; d_gene: TRBD2; j_gene: TRBJ2-7; CDR3nt: TGCAGCGTTGCGGCGGGAGGTAGGATTAACTACGAGCAGTACTTC; CDR3aa: CSVAAGGRINYEQYF
v_gene: TRBV18; abundance: few; d_gene: NA; j_gene: TRBJ2-7; CDR3nt: TGTGCCAGCTCCCCCAGAGACAGGCTCTCCTACGAGCAGTACTTC; CDR3aa: CASSPRDRLSYEQYF
v_gene: TRBV29-1; abundance: NA; d_gene: NA; j_gene: TRBJ2-3; CDR3nt: TGCAGCGTTGATGAGGAGAGCACAGATACGCAGTATTTT; CDR3aa: CSVDEESTDTQYF
v_gene: TRBV7-9; abundance: many; d_gene: TRBD2; j_gene: TRBJ2-7; CDR3nt: TGTGCCAGCAGTCATAAGCGGGACGACCCCTCCTACGAGCAGTACTTC; CDR3aa: CASSHKRDDPSYEQYF
v_gene: TRBV4-3; abundance: few; d_gene: NA; j_gene: TRBJ2-1; CDR3nt: TGCGCCAGCAGCGCTTCTAGTGCGGGGTTGTACAATGAGCAGTTCTTC; CDR3aa: CASSASSAGLYNEQFF
v_gene: TRBV12-3/TRBV12-4; abundance: many; d_gene: NA; j_gene: TRBJ1-2; CDR3nt: TGTGCCAGCACCTTGGTGGGGCAGGGAGCCTATGGCTACACCTTC; CDR3aa: CASTLVGQGAYGYTF
v_gene: TRBV4-3; abundance: once; d_gene: NA; j_gene: TRBJ1-4; CDR3nt: TGCGCCAGCAGCCAAGATTTCAGGGGAGTTGAAAAACTGTTTTTT; CDR3aa: CASSQDFRGVEKLFF
v_gene: TRBV4-3; abundance: few; d_gene: TRBD2; j_gene: TRBJ2-1; CDR3nt: TGCGCCAGCAGCCAAGATCGTGCGCTAGCGGGAGGGCTAGATGAGCAGTTCTTC; CDR3aa: CASSQDRALAGGLDEQFF
v_gene: TRBV10-3; abundance: NA; d_gene: NA; j_gene: TRBJ2-7; CDR3nt: TGTGCCATCAGTGTGGACAGATTTGACTACGAGCAGTACTTC; CDR3aa: CAISVDRFDYEQYF
v_gene: TRBV12-3/TRBV12-4; abundance: many; d_gene: NA; j_gene: TRBJ1-6; CDR3nt: TGTGCCAGCAGCCTTGGAGGGATTTCACCCCTCCACTTT; CDR3aa: CASSLGGISPLHF
v_gene: TRBV6-2/TRBV6-3; abundance: NA; d_gene: NA; j_gene: TRBJ2-7; CDR3nt: TGTGCCAGCACGGGAGACAGGGAGCGAACCGGGAGGGCCTACGAGCAGTACTTC; CDR3aa: CASTGDRERTGRAYEQYF
v_gene: TRBV6-2/TRBV6-3; abundance: many; d_gene: TRBD2; j_gene: TRBJ2-7; CDR3nt: TGTGCCAGCAGTTATGAGGCGGCCGGGGGGGACGAGCAGTACTTC; CDR3aa: CASSYEAAGGDEQYF
v_gene: TRBV15; abundance: few; d_gene: NA; j_gene: TRBJ1-1; CDR3nt: TGTGCCACCAGCAGAGATTTGGGGCGGGAGAACACTGAAGCTTTCTTT; CDR3aa: CATSRDLGRENTEAFF
v_gene: TRBV7-6; abundance: NA; d_gene: NA; j_gene: TRBJ1-1; CDR3nt: TGTGCCAGCACCCAACCGGGGGAAGGAGCTTTCTTT; CDR3aa: CASTQPGEGAFF
v_gene: TRBV12-3/TRBV12-4; abundance: NA; d_gene: NA; j_gene: TRBJ2-7; CDR3nt: TGTGCCAGCAGTTTAGCGCCCCCCCTAGCGCTTGGGGAGTACGAGCAGTACTTC; CDR3aa: CASSLAPPLALGEYEQYF
v_gene: TRBV6-2/TRBV6-3; abundance: NA; d_gene: TRBD2; j_gene: TRBJ2-7; CDR3nt: TGTGCCAGCAGTCCACTAGCGGGAGCGGGGGAGCAGTACTTC; CDR3aa: CASSPLAGAGEQYF
v_gene: TRBV4-1; abundance: many; d_gene: NA; j_gene: TRBJ1-6; CDR3nt: TGCGCCAGCAGAAAAAGGGGGTCATTTAATTCACCCCTCCACTTT; CDR3aa: CASRKRGSFNSPLHF
v_gene: TRBV11-1; abundance: many; d_gene: NA; j_gene: TRBJ2-3; CDR3nt: TGTGCCAGCAGCTTATTAATCCTCAAGGGAGGCTTAGCAGATACGCAGTATTTT; CDR3aa: CASSLLILKGGLADTQYF